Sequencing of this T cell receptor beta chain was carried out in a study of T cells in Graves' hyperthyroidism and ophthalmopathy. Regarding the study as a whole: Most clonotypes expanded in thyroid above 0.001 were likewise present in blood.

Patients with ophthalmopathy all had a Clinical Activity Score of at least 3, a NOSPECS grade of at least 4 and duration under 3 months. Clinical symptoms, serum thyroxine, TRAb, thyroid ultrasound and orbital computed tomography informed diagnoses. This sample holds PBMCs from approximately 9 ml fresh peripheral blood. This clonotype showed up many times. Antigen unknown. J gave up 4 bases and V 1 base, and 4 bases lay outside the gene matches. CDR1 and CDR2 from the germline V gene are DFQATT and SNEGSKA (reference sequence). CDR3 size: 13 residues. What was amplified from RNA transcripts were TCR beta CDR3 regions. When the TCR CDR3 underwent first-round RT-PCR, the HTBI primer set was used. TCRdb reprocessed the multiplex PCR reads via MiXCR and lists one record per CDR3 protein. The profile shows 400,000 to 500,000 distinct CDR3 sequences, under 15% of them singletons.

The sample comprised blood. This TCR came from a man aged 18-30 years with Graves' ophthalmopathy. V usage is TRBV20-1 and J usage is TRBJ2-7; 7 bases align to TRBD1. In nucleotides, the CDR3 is TGCAGTGCTAGAGGGCGGACAGGATACGAGCAGTACTTC. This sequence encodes CSARGRTGYEQYF.